A selection of T cell receptor beta chains follows, all from one sample in a study of vaccination and CD4 T cells after COVID-19. No antigen is known for these receptors. TCRdb reprocessed the PCR reads with MiXCR, giving one entry per CDR3 protein. The sample lists about 10,000 distinct CDR3 sequences; about 81% were seen once. The sequenced sample was CD4+ T cells from blood, cultured in vitro. Receptors originate from a human donor who had recovered from COVID-19. Each CDR3 is given with its conserved first and last residue. The D gene is left open where the match is weak. Expanded clones get a size class; other rows say once, few or many, or leave the size out.

d_gene	v_gene	abundance	j_gene	len	CDR3nt	CDR3aa
TRBD1	TRBV20-1	large	TRBJ1-5	13	TGCAGTGCCCCGACAGGGCCCAATCAGCCCCAGCATTTT	CSAPTGPNQPQHF
NA	TRBV7-2	NA	TRBJ1-2	14	TGTGCCAGCAGCTTGGGTGCAGGCATATATGGCTACACCTTC	CASSLGAGIYGYTF
TRBD1	TRBV6-2/TRBV6-3	NA	TRBJ1-5	17	TGTGCCAGCAACCCCCTCGGGACAGGCTTTAGCAATCAGCCCCAGCATTTT	CASNPLGTGFSNQPQHF
NA	TRBV27	NA	TRBJ1-5	12	TGTGCCGCCGGCGGGGGGTTTGGGACCCAGCATTTT	CAAGGGFGTQHF
TRBD1	TRBV6-1	NA	TRBJ1-6	14	TGTGCCAGCAGGCGAGACAGGGGAGGTTCACCCCTCCACTTT	CASRRDRGGSPLHF
NA	TRBV7-2	NA	TRBJ2-1	14	TGTGCCAGCAGCTTTTACACGGATAGCAATGAGCAGTTCTTC	CASSFYTDSNEQFF
TRBD2	TRBV24-1	medium-sized	TRBJ2-3	16	TGTGCCACCAGCCGACTAGCGGGAGGAGTCGCAGATACGCAGTATTTT	CATSRLAGGVADTQYF
NA	TRBV7-2	NA	TRBJ2-1	11	TGTGCCAGCAGCTTACTCAATGAGCAGTTCTTC	CASSLLNEQFF
NA	TRBV6-1	NA	TRBJ1-2	12	TGTGCCAGCAGCGGGGCCCGGTGGGGCTACACCTTC	CASSGARWGYTF
TRBD2	TRBV28	medium-sized	TRBJ2-5	15	TGTGCCAGCGTTGGGACTAGCGGGAGCCGGGAGACCCAGTACTTC	CASVGTSGSRETQYF
NA	TRBV6-1	NA	TRBJ1-2	13	TGTGCCGGCAGTCGGACAGTCCTCCATGGCTACACCTTC	CAGSRTVLHGYTF
NA	TRBV24-1	NA	TRBJ1-1	13	TGTGCCACGGTAGGTACGCTCGGGACTGAAGCTTTCTTT	CATVGTLGTEAFF
TRBD2	TRBV5-1	NA	TRBJ2-3	15	TGCGCCAGCAGCCCCCCGTTAGCGGGAGGGGATACGCAGTATTTT	CASSPPLAGGDTQYF
NA	TRBV6-1	NA	TRBJ2-7	14	TGTGCCAGCAGTGGGCGGGACAACTCCTACGAGCAGTACTTC	CASSGRDNSYEQYF
NA	TRBV12-3/TRBV12-4	few	TRBJ1-5	12	TGTGCCAGCAGCGAGCTGGATCAGCCCCAGCATTTT	CASSELDQPQHF
TRBD1	TRBV20-1	NA	TRBJ1-2	14	TGCAGTGCTGTGGACAGGGAGGGTCACTATGGCTACACCTTC	CSAVDREGHYGYTF
NA	TRBV10-3	few	TRBJ2-7	14	TGTGCCATCAGTGAGCCCCGCTGGGCCTACGAGCAGTACTTC	CAISEPRWAYEQYF
NA	TRBV15	NA	TRBJ2-7	13	TGTGCCACCAGTACAAGGCCGTACAATGAGCAGTACTTC	CATSTRPYNEQYF
TRBD1	TRBV2	NA	TRBJ1-5	15	TGTGCCAGCAGTGAAAGGGGACAGGTAGGTCAGCCCCAGCATTTT	CASSERGQVGQPQHF
NA	TRBV29-1	NA	TRBJ1-1	14	TGCAGCGTTGTAGGCAGCAAATTGAACACTGAAGCTTTCTTT	CSVVGSKLNTEAFF
TRBD1	TRBV6-1	NA	TRBJ1-3	16	TGTGCCAGCAGTCGACAGGGGAGCCTCTCTGGAAACACCATATATTTT	CASSRQGSLSGNTIYF
TRBD1	TRBV2	few	TRBJ2-2	17	TGTGCCAGCAGGAAGGGGACAGCCGGGTTTGGGGCCGGGGAGCTGTTTTTT	CASRKGTAGFGAGELFF
NA	TRBV20-1	NA	TRBJ1-5	13	TGCAGGACCGCTAAAGGGGGGGATCAGCCCCAGCATTTT	CRTAKGGDQPQHF
TRBD1	TRBV24-1	NA	TRBJ1-5	16	TGTGCCACCAGTGCGGGGGGGCAGGGGGACTTACAGCCCCAGCATTTT	CATSAGGQGDLQPQHF
TRBD1	TRBV6-2/TRBV6-3	NA	TRBJ1-2	15	TGTGCCAGCAGCCTCCGGGACAGGGTCAACTCTGGCTACACCTTC	CASSLRDRVNSGYTF
TRBD2	TRBV6-2/TRBV6-3	once	TRBJ2-7	16	TGTGCCAGCAGCACCACCCTAGCGGGAGAGTTCTACGAGCAGTACTTC	CASSTTLAGEFYEQYF
TRBD1	TRBV2	once	TRBJ2-5	14	TGTGCCAGCAGCGCTAGGACAGGACAAGAGACCCAGTACTTC	CASSARTGQETQYF
TRBD1	TRBV15	NA	TRBJ2-1	17	TGTGCCACCAGCAGAGATCGAGGGACAGGGTCCCCTAATGAGCAGTTCTTC	CATSRDRGTGSPNEQFF
NA	TRBV20-1	NA	TRBJ2-4	13	TGCAGTGCTAGAGATCTTGGCAAAAACATTCAGTACTTC	CSARDLGKNIQYF
NA	TRBV20-1	few	TRBJ2-4	12	TGCAGTGCTAAGGAAGATTTGAACATTCAGTACTTC	CSAKEDLNIQYF
NA	TRBV20-1	NA	TRBJ1-2	18	TGCAGTGCTAGAGGTTACTGGGGCCCCTTGGGGCCAGACTATGGCTACACCTTC	CSARGYWGPLGPDYGYTF
NA	TRBV28	NA	TRBJ2-2	13	TGTGCCAGCAAACAGGGAGGGACCGGGGAGCTGTTTTTT	CASKQGGTGELFF
NA	TRBV20-1	NA	TRBJ2-5	14	TGCAGTGCCATAGAGGTTACTAGCCCAGAGACCCAGTACTTC	CSAIEVTSPETQYF
NA	TRBV21-1	NA	TRBJ2-7	15	TGTGCCAGCAGCCCTCTGGGGACTCCCTCCTACGAGCAGTACTTC	CASSPLGTPSYEQYF
TRBD1	TRBV20-1	large	TRBJ1-1	16	TGCAGTGCTAGAGCTGGGACAGGGTGGATGAACACTGAAGCTTTCTTT	CSARAGTGWMNTEAFF
TRBD2	TRBV24-1	large	TRBJ2-1	16	TGTGCCACCAGTGATTCACTAGCGGGGTCCTACAATGAGCAGTTCTTC	CATSDSLAGSYNEQFF
TRBD1	TRBV7-2	once	TRBJ1-5	13	TGTGCCAGCAGAGATACAGGGGTAGGGCCCCAGCATTTT	CASRDTGVGPQHF
NA	TRBV9	NA	TRBJ2-1	11	TGTGCCAGCAACAACAACAATGAGCAGTTCTTC	CASNNNNEQFF
TRBD2	TRBV10-3	NA	TRBJ2-1	15	TGTGCCATCAGTGCCGGGACTAGCGGGACCAATGAGCAGTTCTTC	CAISAGTSGTNEQFF
NA	TRBV20-1	NA	TRBJ2-1	11	TGCAGTGCTAGATTATCCAATGAGCAGTTCTTC	CSARLSNEQFF